The 27 T cell receptor beta chains reported below all come from one sample, sequenced in a study of T cell responses to AZD1222 COVID-19 vaccine (dated by TCRdb to the early 2020s). Library creation used the immunoSEQ multiplex PCR assay. Here the immuneACCESS table is served through TCRdb, limited to in-frame sequences with V and J called. Missing clones are a known gap in these copies; in checked studies unresolved V genes cover under half, and the rest lacks a known reason. A total of approximately 77,000 clones appear in this sample, roughly nine tenths of them only once. The top ten constitute approximately 7% of the sample. The time point label, as the study defines it: baseline before first vaccination. The meaning of the sample's treatment or condition label: meningococcal conjugate vaccine given as trial control. Specimen: peripheral blood, collected on day 0 of MenACWY control vaccination. The receptors come from an adult in good health.

This chain connects TRBV12-3 or TRBV12-4 to TRBJ2-7; D gene unclear. Trimming cost V 4 bases and J 6 bases, with 13 bases left between them. CDR3 length equals 13 residues. DNA for the CDR3: TGTGCCAGCAGTTCGCAGGCCGGGCTCGAGCAGTACTTC. This gives the protein CASSSQAGLEQYF.

V is TRBV6-2 or TRBV6-3 and J is TRBJ2-5; the D call may be TRBD1 or TRBD2 (5 bases each). The V end lost 0 bases, the J end lost 4 bases, and 6 bases lay between the germline ends. In germline, CDR1 is MNHEY, CDR2 SVGEGT. CDR3 length equals 13 residues. Here the CDR3 reads CASSYSGTETQYF. The DNA of the CDR3 is TGTGCCAGCAGTTACTCTGGGACAGAGACCCAGTACTTC.

This sequence joins TRBV4-3 and TRBJ1-5; perhaps TRBD1 as D (5 bases). The CDR3 is 20 amino acids. V was pared by 3 bases and J by 6 bases, with 30 bases between. Germline loops: CDR1 LGHNA, CDR2 YSLEER. Here the CDR3 DNA reads TGCGCCAGCAGCCACACCCTGATAGATGGTGGGCAGGTACAGGCTCAGCCCCAGCATTTT. Translated: CASSHTLIDGGQVQAQPQHF.

The V call is TRBV6-5, the J call TRBJ1-1; D may be TRBD1 (6 bases). With 0 bases removed from V and 3 bases from J, the gap between germline ends came to 8 bases. The CDR3 runs to 14 residues. Germline V lookup: CDR1 MNHEY, CDR2 SVGAGI. The CDR3 reads CASSYSDSHTEAFF. The CDR3 DNA reads as TGTGCCAGCAGTTACTCGGACAGCCACACTGAAGCTTTCTTT.

The rearrangement joins TRBV19 to TRBJ2-2; a weak D match, TRBD1 (6 bases). Germline V gives CDR1 LNHDA, CDR2 SQIVND (reference sequence). V was cut by 4 bases and J by 6 bases, with 9 bases left in between. The CDR3 sequence is 13 residues long. CDR3: CASSNREPGELFF. The CDR3 DNA follows: TGTGCCAGTAGTAACAGGGAGCCCGGGGAGCTGTTTTTT.

This clone is a singleton in its sample. The chain has TRBV19 and TRBJ2-1; 14 nucleotides agree with TRBD2. CDR1 LNHDA and CDR2 SQIVND come from the germline V gene (reference sequence). Trimming removed 9 bases from V and 9 bases from J; junction bases left unmatched: 7. The CDR3 spans 14 residues. The CDR3 DNA is TGTGCCAGCCTGGGACTAGCGGGGGTAGGTGAGCAGTTCTTC. Protein: CASLGLAGVGEQFF. The full variable domain, in which reference TRBV19 and TRBJ2-1 provide the parts outside the CDR3, is DGGITQSPKYLFRKEGQNVTLSCEQNLNHDAMYWYRQDPGQGLRLIYYSQIVNDFQKGDIAEGYSVSREKKESFPLTVTSAQKNPTAFYLCASLGLAGVGEQFFGPGTRLTVL.

The J gene is TRBJ2-2, the V gene TRBV5-5; D gene uncertain. Germline assignment: CDR1 SGHKS and CDR2 YYEKEE (reference sequence). V was clipped by 4 bases and J by 1 base, with 5 bases between them. CDR3 length equals 13 residues. CDR3 nucleotides: TGTGCCAGCAGCCAGCAGAACACCGGGGAGCTGTTTTTT. Translated: CASSQQNTGELFF.

The J gene is TRBJ2-1, the V gene TRBV2, with D possibly TRBD2 on 5 matching bases. The germline V and J ends were trimmed by 6 bases and 0 bases, with 12 bases remaining between them. Per germline, CDR1 SNHLY and CDR2 FYNNEI. This CDR3 comprises 15 residues. DNA of the CDR3: TGTGCCAGCAGCGAACTTGGGAGCTCCTACAATGAGCAGTTCTTC. This encodes CASSELGSSYNEQFF.

This clone has just a few counts. The identical CDR3 is also encoded by other nucleotide sequences in the sample. The chain links TRBV5-1 to TRBJ2-3, with D possibly called TRBD1 or TRBD2 (5 bases each). Trimming cost V 0 bases and J 0 bases, with 5 bases left between them. Germline V gene lookup returns CDR1 SGHRS and CDR2 YFSETQ. CDR3 length: 14 residues. CDR3 residues: CASSLGDSTDTQYF. The CDR3, as DNA: TGCGCCAGCAGCTTGGGGGACAGCACAGATACGCAGTATTTT. The complete variable domain, with remaining parts taken from reference TRBV5-1 and TRBJ2-3, reads KAGVTQTPRYLIKTRGQQVTLSCSPISGHRSVSWYQQTPGQGLQFLFEYFSETQRNKGNFPGRFSGRQFSNSRSEMNVSTLELGDSALYLCASSLGDSTDTQYFGPGTRLTVL.

J is TRBJ2-1 and V is TRBV28; maybe TRBD1 (6 bases). V lost 5 bases to trimming and J lost 4 bases, with 9 bases between them. The germline V gene has CDR1 MDHEN and CDR2 SYDVKM. This CDR3 is 13 amino acids long. This CDR3 reads CASSVGQYNEQFF. In DNA, the CDR3 is TGTGCCAGCAGTGTCGGACAGTACAATGAGCAGTTCTTC. The full variable domain, rest sourced from reference TRBV28 and TRBJ2-1, is DVKVTQSSRYLVKRTGEKVFLECVQDMDHENMFWYRQDPGLGLRLIYFSYDVKMKEKGDIPEGYSVSREKKERFSLILESASTNQTSMYLCASSVGQYNEQFFGPGTRLTVL.

The chain links TRBV29-1 to TRBJ1-4; the D gene is possibly TRBD1 (5 bases). This CDR3 spans 12 amino acids. V gave up 7 bases and J gave up 5 bases, with 11 bases separating them. The germline V gene has CDR1 SQVTM and CDR2 ANQGSEA. The CDR3 region has the DNA TGCAGCGGAGGGGAGGGAAATGAAAAACTGTTTTTT. Amino acid sequence: CSGGEGNEKLFF.

The V and J genes are TRBV5-6 and TRBJ2-2; D unresolved. The CDR3 loop spans 16 amino acids. The germline gives CDR1 SGHDT, CDR2 YYEEEE. V gave up 0 bases and J gave up 3 bases, with 12 bases separating them. The CDR3 region has the DNA TGTGCCAGCAGCTTGGTGGGCCCCTCTTACACCGGGGAGCTGTTTTTT. Its protein is CASSLVGPSYTGELFF.

The chain is built from TRBV28 and TRBJ2-2, with D possibly matching TRBD1 (6 bases). Germline V gene lookup returns CDR1 MDHEN and CDR2 SYDVKM. The CDR3 runs to 13 residues. V lost 8 bases and J 3 bases, leaving 10 bases between the germline ends. The CDR3 coding sequence is TGTGCCAGCGACAGGTCGTACACCGGGGAGCTGTTTTTT. This gives the protein CASDRSYTGELFF.

This CDR3 is CAWSVQGPNTEAFF. For the CDR3, the DNA is TGTGCCTGGAGTGTACAGGGACCGAACACTGAAGCTTTCTTT. This rearrangement joins TRBV30 to TRBJ1-1, with D perhaps TRBD1 (6 bases). With 0 bases removed from V and 1 base from J, the gap between germline ends came to 9 bases. This CDR3 is 14 amino acids long. Germline V gene data show CDR1 as GTSNPN and CDR2 as SVGIG (reference sequence).

V usage is TRBV18 and J usage is TRBJ1-1; TRBD1 aligns across 9 bases. The CDR3 totals 14 residues. V was clipped by 6 bases and J by 1 base; unmatched bases: 3. The germline V gene encodes CDR1 KGHSH and CDR2 LQKENI. CDR3 DNA sequence: TGTGCCAGCTCTCAGGGACAGGGGAACACTGAAGCTTTCTTT. It encodes CASSQGQGNTEAFF.

V usage is TRBV24-1 and J usage is TRBJ2-3, with 9 bases fitting TRBD2. In germline, CDR1 is KGHDR, CDR2 SFDVKD. The junction had 5 bases not matched to a gene; V was cut back by 5 bases and J by 6 bases. The CDR3 has 14 residues. CDR3 DNA: TGTGCCACCAGTGTGGCGGGAGGGGGTGATACGCAGTATTTT. Amino acids: CATSVAGGGDTQYF.

The V call is TRBV9, the J call TRBJ1-1; D not resolved. Germline V gene data show CDR1 as SGDLS and CDR2 as YYNGEE. V lost 4 bases, J lost 2 bases, and 6 bases lay in between. The CDR3 covers 12 residues. The CDR3, as DNA: TGTGCCAGCAGCCGGCCCAACACTGAAGCTTTCTTT. This encodes CASSRPNTEAFF.

This chain links TRBV4-1 with TRBJ1-1; D remains ambiguous. CDR1 and CDR2 from the germline V gene are MGHRA and YSYEKL. CDR3 size: 12 residues. Trimming left V 0 bases short and J 7 bases short, with 6 bases between. The CDR3, as DNA: TGCGCCAGCAGCCAAGATGGAGTTGAAGCTTTCTTT. This encodes CASSQDGVEAFF.

This chain joins TRBV28 and TRBJ1-1; possible D gene TRBD1, 6 bases. Deletions cut 5 bases from V and 5 bases from J, with 12 bases between. This CDR3 contains 13 residues. Germline CDR1 reads MDHEN; CDR2 reads SYDVKM. Here the CDR3 DNA reads TGTGCCAGCAGTCTCGACAGGATGACTGAAGCTTTCTTT. It yields the protein CASSLDRMTEAFF.

This clone was counted once. V and J are TRBV6-1 and TRBJ2-6; D assignment may be TRBD1 or TRBD2 (5 bases each). This CDR3 region has 17 residues. V was trimmed by 4 bases and J by 3 bases, leaving 16 bases between them. The V gene's germline CDR1 is MNHNS and CDR2 SASEGT. The CDR3 DNA follows: TGTGCCAGCAGTGCCGGGACCGGGCTCGGTGGGGCCAACGTCCTGACTTTC. Its translation: CASSAGTGLGGANVLTF.

The CDR3 loop is CASSDQGAGTEAFF. CDR3 DNA: TGTGCCAGCAGCGATCAGGGGGCTGGCACTGAAGCTTTCTTT. The V call is TRBV7-9, the J call TRBJ1-1; 8 bases are a match to TRBD1. The germline CDR1 and CDR2 sequences are SEHNR and FQNEAQ (reference sequence). V shed 5 bases and J 4 bases; nucleotides not matched to a gene: 6. CDR3 length equals 14 residues.

This clone was seen only once. The chain is built from TRBV3-1 (or the pseudogene TRBV3-2) and TRBJ2-5; perhaps TRBD1 as D (6 bases). Trimming stripped 4 bases from V and 2 bases from J, with 11 bases between. Per the germline V gene, CDR1 is LGHDT and CDR2 is YNNKEL (reference sequence). The CDR3 has 14 amino acids. This chain's CDR3 is CASSRPDRQETQYF. The DNA for the CDR3 is TGTGCCAGCAGCCGTCCGGACAGACAAGAGACCCAGTACTTC.

V and J are TRBV7-2 and TRBJ2-3; possibly TRBD2 for D (6 bases). The V end was cut by 0 bases, the J end by 4 bases, with 8 bases between. Germline CDR1 SGHTA, CDR2 FQGNSA. The CDR3 is 14 amino acids. CDR3 amino acids: CASSLAGGADTQYF. In DNA, the CDR3 is TGTGCCAGCAGCTTAGCCGGAGGGGCAGATACGCAGTATTTT.

The rearrangement joins TRBV3-1 (or the pseudogene TRBV3-2) to TRBJ2-3; 11 bases line up with TRBD1. The trim removed 4 bases at V and 0 bases at J, leaving 9 bases unmatched. The germline V gene has CDR1 LGHDT and CDR2 YNNKEL (reference sequence). CDR3 length equals 18 residues. CDR3 coding DNA: TGTGCCAGCAGCCGACGGACAGGGGGCACCGGTAGCACAGATACGCAGTATTTT. Amino acid sequence: CASSRRTGGTGSTDTQYF.

The chain carries TRBV19 and TRBJ2-5, with no clear D. Trimming took off 3 bases at V and 5 bases at J, with 13 bases between the two ends. The length of the CDR3 is 14 residues. Germline loops: CDR1 LNHDA, CDR2 SQIVND (reference sequence). The CDR3 here is CASSIAPLGETQYF. The CDR3 DNA is TGTGCCAGTAGTATTGCTCCCCTGGGGGAGACCCAGTACTTC.

The chain links TRBV3-1 (or the pseudogene TRBV3-2) to TRBJ1-5; D is uncertain. V lost 4 bases and J 8 bases, leaving 12 bases between the germline ends. The germline V gene has CDR1 LGHDT and CDR2 YNNKEL (reference sequence). The CDR3 contains 13 residues. The CDR3 region has the DNA TGTGCCAGCAGCCCCTCTGGGTGGGAGCCCCAGCATTTT. Its protein is CASSPSGWEPQHF.

As concerns this clone: The identical CDR3 is also encoded by other nucleotide sequences in the sample. The J gene is TRBJ2-7, the V gene TRBV18; 7 bases agree with TRBD1. The CDR3 contains 14 residues. Germline values: CDR1 KGHSH, CDR2 LQKENI. J was trimmed by 3 bases and V by 0 bases; bases with no gene match: 2. The CDR3 DNA sequence: TGTGCCAGCTCACCACCGGGACAGAACTACGAGCAGTACTTC. It is translated as CASSPPGQNYEQYF.